A single sample is the source of the 27 T cell receptor beta chains below, sequenced in a study of T cells in Graves' hyperthyroidism and ophthalmopathy. There were TCR beta CDR3 regions amplified from RNA transcripts. The TCR CDR3 first-round RT-PCR relied on the HTBI primer set. MiXCR, run by TCRdb on the multiplex PCR reads, gives a single entry per CDR3 protein. The sample has a few hundred thousand distinct CDR3 sequences; approximately 14% are singletons. What was sequenced was blood. The receptors shown here come from a young woman with Graves' hyperthyroidism that later progressed to Graves' ophthalmopathy.

The V call is TRBV19, the J call TRBJ2-7; the match to TRBD1 covers 10 bases. Germline V lookup: CDR1 LNHDA, CDR2 SQIVND (reference sequence). The trim removed 6 bases at V and 7 bases at J, leaving 15 bases unmatched. The CDR3 totals 16 residues. The CDR3 DNA follows: TGTGCCAGTAGCAGCACGTATGGGACAGGGGTGTGGGAGCAGTACTTC. It codes for CASSSTYGTGVWEQYF. The complete variable domain, with remaining parts taken from reference TRBV19 and TRBJ2-7, reads DGGITQSPKYLFRKEGQNVTLSCEQNLNHDAMYWYRQDPGQGLRLIYYSQIVNDFQKGDIAEGYSVSREKKESFPLTVTSAQKNPTAFYLCASSSTYGTGVWEQYFGPGTRLTVT.

This clonotype was recorded many times. This chain uses TRBV7-9 with TRBJ2-7; 9 bases fit TRBD1. V lost 5 bases to trimming and J lost 3 bases; unmatched junction nucleotides: 14. Germline CDR1 reads SEHNR; CDR2 reads FQNEAQ (reference sequence). The CDR3 is 17 residues long. The CDR3 is CASSPLKGGQGVYEQYF. DNA for the CDR3: TGTGCCAGCAGCCCACTAAAGGGGGGACAGGGTGTCTACGAGCAGTACTTC.

J is TRBJ2-7 and V is TRBV27, with D possibly matching TRBD1 (5 bases). The CDR3 consists of 14 residues. The germline V gene encodes CDR1 MNHEY and CDR2 SMNVEV (reference sequence). Between the trimmed V and J ends, which lost 2 bases and 6 bases, there was a span of 14 bases. The CDR3 loop is CASSLGRVTSEQYF. DNA of the CDR3: TGTGCCAGCAGTTTAGGCAGGGTAACTTCCGAGCAGTACTTC.

CDR3 residues: CASGPGNYNEQFF. Here the CDR3 DNA reads TGTGCCAGCGGGCCGGGGAACTACAATGAGCAGTTCTTC. The gene calls are TRBV27 and TRBJ2-1; possibly TRBD2 for D (5 bases). Germline CDR1 and CDR2: MNHEY and SMNVEV (reference sequence). This CDR3 contains 13 residues. The germline V and J ends were trimmed by 8 bases and 3 bases, with 11 bases remaining between them.

This clonotype occurred many times. J is TRBJ1-1 and V is TRBV6-1; a possible D gene is TRBD1 (6 bases). The CDR3 sequence is 18 residues long. CDR1 and CDR2 from the germline V gene are MNHNS and SASEGT. V was cut by 5 bases and J by 1 base, with 23 bases left in between. CDR3 sequence reads: CASSYGRQGQIRNTEAFF. In nucleotides, the CDR3 is TGTGCCAGCAGTTACGGTAGGCAGGGGCAGATTCGGAACACTGAAGCTTTCTTT.

This clonotype was observed many times. The chain carries TRBV6-5 and TRBJ1-1, with D possibly TRBD1 on 6 matching bases. The CDR3 runs to 14 residues. Germline assignment: CDR1 MNHEY and CDR2 SVGAGI. The germline V and J ends were trimmed by 2 bases and 3 bases, with 10 bases remaining between them. CDR3: CASSYKTGHTEAFF. Here the CDR3 DNA reads TGTGCCAGCAGTTACAAGACAGGCCACACTGAAGCTTTCTTT.

The sample holds many counts of this clonotype. The chain joins TRBV28 to TRBJ2-7; the D call may be TRBD1 or TRBD2 (7 bases each). V was trimmed by 5 bases and J by 1 base, leaving 15 bases between them. The CDR3 extends over 15 amino acids. Germline V lookup: CDR1 MDHEN, CDR2 SYDVKM. The CDR3 DNA reads as TGTGCCAGCAGTACCCAGGGGGGGATGTCCTACGAGCAGTACTTC. Its translation: CASSTQGGMSYEQYF. The entire variable domain, with the rest obtained from reference TRBV28 and TRBJ2-7, is as follows: DVKVTQSSRYLVKRTGEKVFLECVQDMDHENMFWYRQDPGLGLRLIYFSYDVKMKEKGDIPEGYSVSREKKERFSLILESASTNQTSMYLCASSTQGGMSYEQYFGPGTRLTVT.

Ten or more counts support this clonotype. The J gene is TRBJ1-1, the V gene TRBV3-1; no definite D call. Trimming took off 2 bases at V and 1 base at J, with 8 bases between the two ends. The germline CDR1 and CDR2 sequences are LGHDT and YNNKEL (reference sequence). The CDR3 loop spans 14 amino acids. CDR3 region: CASSQQTANTEAFF. CDR3 sequence (DNA): TGTGCCAGCAGCCAACAAACCGCGAACACTGAAGCTTTCTTT. Filled out from reference TRBV3-1 and TRBJ1-1, the complete variable domain reads DTAVSQTPKYLVTQMGNDKSIKCEQNLGHDTMYWYKQDSKKFLKIMFSYNNKELIINETVPNRFSPKSPDKAHLNLHINSLELGDSAVYFCASSQQTANTEAFFGQGTRLTVV.

As to this clonotype: The junction departs from germline at one end; a sequencing error may be responsible. The chain joins TRBV5-8 to TRBJ2-1; D is unresolved. CDR1 is SGHTS, CDR2 YDEGEE, per germline. The CDR3 is made up of 13 amino acids. The CDR3 here is CASSLRSSNEQFF. CDR3 sequence (DNA): TGTGCCAGCAGCTTGAGGTCCTCCAATGAGCAGTTCTTC.

This clonotype was found many times. The J gene is TRBJ2-5, the V gene TRBV12-3 or TRBV12-4; TRBD1 might be the D (5 bases). V lost 2 bases to trimming and J lost 5 bases, with 15 bases between them. The CDR3 sequence is 15 residues long. The CDR3 nucleotides read TGTGCCAGCAGTTTACAGGGCGGCTTAGGGGAGACCCAGTACTTC. This translates into CASSLQGGLGETQYF.

The chain recombines TRBV12-3 or TRBV12-4 with TRBJ2-7, with 13 bases matching TRBD2. The CDR3 runs 19 residues. The J segment lost 2 bases and the V segment lost 6 bases, leaving 16 bases of the junction unmatched. Here the CDR3 reads CASSRTGGRTSGRAYEQYF. The CDR3 nucleotides are TGTGCCAGCAGCCGGACAGGGGGAAGAACTAGCGGGAGGGCCTACGAGCAGTACTTC.

This clonotype was detected ten times or more. The genes are TRBV6-1 and TRBJ2-7; D uncertain. From germline, CDR1 is MNHNS and CDR2 SASEGT. This CDR3 has 15 residues. V lost 6 bases and J 3 bases, leaving 18 bases between the germline ends. CDR3 loop: CASSPIQILGYEQYF. The CDR3 DNA reads as TGTGCCAGCAGCCCGATACAGATTTTGGGCTACGAGCAGTACTTC.

The sample holds a few counts of this clonotype. A much larger clone lies a single base off, so this may be a read error. The V gene is TRBV27, the J gene TRBJ2-7; perhaps TRBD2 as D (6 bases). Judging by the DNA end, TRBJ2-1 fits better; the J call may be wrong. The CDR3 is made up of 15 amino acids. Germline V gene sequence: CDR1 MNHEY, CDR2 SMNVEV (reference sequence). CDR3 DNA sequence: TGTGCCAGCGCCCCTCGGGGGTACGAGGCCTACGAGCAGTTCTTC. Translation gives CASAPRGYEAYEQFF.

This clonotype was picked up many times. The chain couples TRBV12-3 or TRBV12-4 to TRBJ2-5; weak D call: TRBD1 (6 bases). V dropped 5 bases and J dropped 3 bases, with 16 bases sitting between them. There are 15 residues in the CDR3. The DNA for the CDR3 is TGTGCCAGCAGTAGGCGGGCGGCAGGGGAAGAGACCCAGTACTTC. This codes for CASSRRAAGEETQYF.

Comments on this clonotype: This sequence may be a read error, since a much larger clone differs from it by one base. V and J are TRBV6-1 and TRBJ1-2; 7 positions agree with TRBD1. There are 14 residues in the CDR3. CDR1 and CDR2 from the germline V gene are MNHNS and SASEGT. CDR3 coding DNA: TGTGTCAGCATGGGGACAGCGGGAGACTATGGCTACACCTTC. Protein sequence: CVSMGTAGDYGYTF.

This clonotype appeared many times. CDR3 protein: CSARPERVSMNTEAFF. The DNA for the CDR3 is TGCAGTGCTAGACCCGAACGGGTAAGCATGAACACTGAAGCTTTCTTT. The chain carries TRBV20-1 and TRBJ1-1; D gene uncertain. V lost 2 bases and J 0 bases, leaving 16 bases between the germline ends. CDR1 and CDR2 (germline): DFQATT, SNEGSKA (reference sequence). This CDR3 has 16 residues.

In DNA form, the CDR3 reads TGTGCCAGCAGTTACGTACAGGACCTCTCCTACGAGCAGTACTTC. It translates to CASSYVQDLSYEQYF. V gene TRBV6-2 or TRBV6-3 combines with J gene TRBJ2-7; possibly TRBD1 for D (5 bases). V was trimmed by 2 bases and J by 0 bases, leaving 11 bases between them. The length of the CDR3 is 15 residues. Per the germline V gene, CDR1 is MNHEY and CDR2 is SVGEGT.

This clonotype was observed a single time. The junction does not match germline at one end; this may be a read error. CDR3 protein: CASSLGGQEIQYF. The CDR3 DNA follows: TGTGCCAGCAGCTTAGGCGGCCAAGAGATCCAGTACTTC. The genes are TRBV7-9 and TRBJ2-5; D not resolved. Germline V CDR1 and CDR2: SEHNR, FQNEAQ (reference sequence). The CDR3 spans 13 residues.

In this sample, this clonotype turned up many times. This rearrangement joins TRBV2 to TRBJ1-5, with 9 bases matching TRBD1. After removal of 0 bases from V and 6 bases from J, the junction contained 6 bases not matched to a gene. The germline CDR1 and CDR2 sequences are SNHLY and FYNNEI. The CDR3 spans 16 residues. For the CDR3, the DNA is TGTGCCAGCAGTGAAGCTGAACAGGGGGCGCGTCAGCCCCAGCATTTT. This codes for CASSEAEQGARQPQHF. The variable domain in full, with the rest retrieved from reference TRBV2 and TRBJ1-5, is EPEVTQTPSHQVTQMGQEVILRCVPISNHLYFYWYRQILGQKVEFLVSFYNNEISEKSEIFDDQFSVERPDGSNFTLKIRSTKLEDSAMYFCASSEAEQGARQPQHFGDGTRLSIL.

This clonotype was detected ten times or more. The chain uses TRBV28 and TRBJ2-5; the D gene is possibly TRBD2 (5 bases). Germline V lookup: CDR1 MDHEN, CDR2 SYDVKM. Between the trimmed V and J ends, which lost 2 bases and 5 bases, there was a span of 12 bases. This CDR3 has 14 residues. The CDR3, as DNA: TGTGCCAGCAGTTTACTTGTAGCGCGGGAGACCCAGTACTTC. This translates into CASSLLVARETQYF.

This clonotype showed up many times. This rearrangement joins TRBV28 to TRBJ2-1; 10 nucleotides line up with TRBD2. Germline CDR1 is MDHEN and CDR2 is SYDVKM. Trimming removed 2 bases from V and 8 bases from J; junction bases left unmatched: 3. There are 14 residues in the CDR3. The CDR3 bases are TGTGCCAGCAGTTTACTAGCGGGAGACGATGAGCAGTTCTTC. It codes for CASSLLAGDDEQFF.

The chain couples TRBV27 to TRBJ2-7; D remains ambiguous. Germline V gives CDR1 MNHEY, CDR2 SMNVEV (reference sequence). Between the trimmed V and J ends, which lost 3 bases and 0 bases, there was a span of 9 bases. The CDR3 has 14 amino acids. The CDR3 region is CASSLHPGSYEQYF. For the CDR3, the DNA is TGTGCCAGCAGTTTGCACCCGGGCTCCTACGAGCAGTACTTC.

The gene calls are TRBV4-3 and TRBJ1-4; D uncertain. The germline V gene encodes CDR1 LGHNA and CDR2 YSLEER. The CDR3 runs to 16 residues. Trimming removed 2 bases from V and 5 bases from J, with 15 bases in between. The CDR3, as DNA: TGCGCCAGCAGCCAATCAGCCGGGTTCTCAAATGAAAAACTGTTTTTT. Its protein is CASSQSAGFSNEKLFF.

This clonotype was seen ten or more times. J is TRBJ2-1 and V is TRBV7-6, with 8 bases lining up with TRBD2. Germline loops: CDR1 SGHVS, CDR2 FNYEAQ. This CDR3 has 16 residues. After removal of 1 base from V and 9 bases from J, the junction contained 11 bases not matched to a gene. CDR3 protein: CASSLVLAGPEGEQFF. CDR3 coding DNA: TGTGCCAGCAGCTTAGTCCTAGCGGGCCCCGAGGGTGAGCAGTTCTTC.

The chain carries TRBV7-2 and TRBJ2-1, with a possible D match to TRBD1 (6 bases). From germline, CDR1 is SGHTA and CDR2 FQGNSA. The V end lost 5 bases, the J end lost 7 bases, and 18 bases lay between the germline ends. This CDR3 is 15 amino acids long. CDR3 region: CASSLDQGPGNEQFF. The CDR3 coding sequence is TGTGCCAGCAGCCTGGACCAGGGGCCTGGGAATGAGCAGTTCTTC.

This chain uses TRBV11-1 with TRBJ2-3; 7 bases match TRBD2. The CDR3 extends over 16 amino acids. Looked up from germline, CDR1 is SGHAT and CDR2 is FQDESV (reference sequence). Trimming took 0 bases from V and 0 from J; bases not matched to a gene: 3. This CDR3 is CASSLAASGSTDTQYF. CDR3 nucleotides: TGTGCCAGCAGCTTAGCGGCTAGCGGTAGCACAGATACGCAGTATTTT.

Many counts were recorded for this clonotype. V is TRBV27 and J is TRBJ1-2, with 12 positions matching TRBD1. This CDR3 comprises 18 residues. Germline CDR1 reads MNHEY; CDR2 reads SMNVEV (reference sequence). J was trimmed by 2 bases and V by 0 bases; bases with no gene match: 7. CDR3 protein: CASSLSGTGGAGNYGYTF. The CDR3 DNA reads TGTGCCAGCAGTTTATCCGGGACAGGGGGCGCAGGAAACTATGGCTACACCTTC.